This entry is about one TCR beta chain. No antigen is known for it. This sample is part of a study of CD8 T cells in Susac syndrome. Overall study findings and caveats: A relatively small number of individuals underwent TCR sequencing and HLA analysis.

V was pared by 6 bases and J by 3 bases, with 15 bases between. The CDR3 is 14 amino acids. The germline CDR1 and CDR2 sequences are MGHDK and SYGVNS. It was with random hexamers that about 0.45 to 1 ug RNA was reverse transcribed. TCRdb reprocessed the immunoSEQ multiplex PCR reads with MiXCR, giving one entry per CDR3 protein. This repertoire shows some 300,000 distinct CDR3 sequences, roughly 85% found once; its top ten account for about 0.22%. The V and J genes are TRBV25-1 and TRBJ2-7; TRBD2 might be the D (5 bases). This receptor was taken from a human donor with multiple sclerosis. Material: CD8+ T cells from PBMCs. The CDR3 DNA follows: TGTGCCAGCAGCGGGTCTAGCTGGGGCTACGAGCAGTACTTC. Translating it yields CASSGSSWGYEQYF.